These 32 T cell receptor beta chains came from one sample sequenced in a study of CD8 T cells in ankylosing spondylitis. One entry per CDR3 protein results from TCRdb running MiXCR on the 5' RACE reads. The repertoire holds roughly 180,000 distinct CDR3 sequences, roughly 13% seen once, with 16% in the top ten. Sequenced: blood, either unsorted or a sorted T cell fraction (not recorded which). The receptors originated from a male donor with ankylosing spondylitis or in good health (not recorded which).

This CDR3 reads CASSQPELAERFTGELFF. In nucleotides, the CDR3 is TGTGCCAGCAGCCAACCCGAACTAGCGGAGAGGTTCACCGGGGAGCTGTTTTTT. The V call is TRBV7-8, the J call TRBJ2-2; 8 nucleotides line up with TRBD2. Germline values: CDR1 SGHVS, CDR2 FQNEAQ. The CDR3 consists of 18 residues. After removal of 5 bases from V and 4 bases from J, the junction contained 15 bases not matched to a gene.

The CDR3 spells CASSLRGGADTQYF. CDR3 nucleotide sequence: TGTGCCAGCAGCTTGCGGGGGGGGGCAGATACGCAGTATTTT. J is TRBJ2-3 and V is TRBV11-2; TRBD2 aligns across 9 bases. Per the germline V gene, CDR1 is SGHAT and CDR2 is FQNNGV. Trimming removed 3 bases from V and 4 bases from J; junction bases left unmatched: 2. The CDR3 extends over 14 amino acids.

This clonotype was seen only a few times. The CDR3 ends on some other residue instead of the conserved phenylalanine or tryptophan, so this is likely a read error. The DNA is left out, because the CDR3 cannot be placed on it with certainty; the CDR3 is given as TCRdb lists it. The chain has TRBV21-1 and TRBJ2-7; the D call TRBD2 from the table was never checked on the DNA. TRBV21-1 is given as a pseudogene. 13 amino acids form the CDR3, both terminal residues included. The chain's CDR3 is CASSPRTVLREYI.

The chain links TRBV12-3 or TRBV12-4 to TRBJ2-2, with no clear D. The CDR3 runs 13 residues. Trimming removed 3 bases from V and 7 bases from J, with 9 bases in between. Written as DNA, the CDR3 is TGTGCCAGCAGTTTTGGGGTTGGCGGGGAGCTGTTTTTT. Protein sequence: CASSFGVGGELFF.

A few counts support this clonotype. The genes are TRBV30 and TRBJ2-3; D not certain. This CDR3 region has 11 residues. CDR1 and CDR2 (germline): GTSNPN, SVGIG (reference sequence). V lost 2 bases, J lost 2 bases, and 2 bases lay in between. The CDR3 loop is CAWSSTDTQYF. The DNA for the CDR3 is TGTGCCTGGAGTTCCACAGATACGCAGTATTTT.

There are many counts of this clonotype. The genes are TRBV12-5 and TRBJ1-5; D remains ambiguous. Germline values: CDR1 LGHNT, CDR2 FRNRAP. The length of the CDR3 is 14 residues. Between the trimmed V and J ends, which lost 3 bases and 3 bases, there was a span of 9 bases. The DNA of the CDR3 is TGTGCTAGTGGTTTTGAGTACGTCAATCAGCCCCAGCATTTT. It specifies CASGFEYVNQPQHF.

The chain is built from TRBV18 and TRBJ1-1, with TRBD1 identical over 10 bases. The V segment lost 3 bases and the J segment 4 bases; nucleotides outside the gene matches: 5. This CDR3 contains 15 residues. In germline, CDR1 is KGHSH, CDR2 LQKENI. Here the CDR3 DNA reads TGTGCCAGCTCACCCAAGACAGGGGGCGGCACTGAAGCTTTCTTT. This encodes CASSPKTGGGTEAFF.

This clonotype was recorded at least ten times. The chain links TRBV4-1 to TRBJ2-7; D perhaps matches TRBD2 (6 bases). This CDR3 region has 16 residues. The germline gives CDR1 MGHRA, CDR2 YSYEKL. Trimming took off 4 bases at V and 2 bases at J, with 18 bases between the two ends. In DNA form, the CDR3 reads TGCGCCAGCAGCCCTCAGGGAGCGGGCCGAACCTACGAGCAGTACTTC. It is translated as CASSPQGAGRTYEQYF.

The chain links TRBV4-2 to TRBJ2-1, with TRBD2 matching over 8 bases. The CDR3 length is 17 residues. V shed 3 bases and J 8 bases; nucleotides not matched to a gene: 15. CDR1 is LGHNA and CDR2 is YNFKEQ in the germline V gene. The CDR3 DNA reads TGTGCCAGCAGCCACCCTGGGGAGCGGGAGTTCTTCGATGAGCAGTTCTTC. It encodes CASSHPGEREFFDEQFF.

V gene TRBV4-2 combines with J gene TRBJ1-4; 9 bases are a match to TRBD1. The CDR3 is 15 residues long. Germline V gives CDR1 LGHNA, CDR2 YNFKEQ. After removal of 3 bases from V and 8 bases from J, the junction contained 7 bases not matched to a gene. In DNA, the CDR3 is TGTGCCAGCAGCCAGGGGGACAGGGTAGAAGAAAAACTGTTTTTT. Translation gives CASSQGDRVEEKLFF.

The V gene is TRBV9, the J gene TRBJ1-1; 9 nucleotides line up with TRBD1. The ends lost 0 bases at V and 9 bases at J; junction bases unmatched: 6. CDR3 size: 14 residues. The germline V gene encodes CDR1 SGDLS and CDR2 YYNGEE. Here the CDR3 DNA reads TGTGCCAGCAGCGTAGTTCTAGGGACAGGGCAAGCTTTCTTT. Protein product: CASSVVLGTGQAFF.

This clonotype was counted only a few times. The genes are TRBV5-6 and TRBJ2-2; TRBD1 is a possible D gene (6 bases). This CDR3 contains 14 residues. V was shortened by 3 bases and J by 1 base, with 7 bases between the two germline ends. Germline assignment: CDR1 SGHDT and CDR2 YYEEEE. The DNA of the CDR3 is TGTGCCAGCAGCTGGGGACAGAACACCGGGGAGCTGTTTTTT. It translates to CASSWGQNTGELFF.

The rearrangement joins TRBV5-1 to TRBJ2-5, with a possible D match to TRBD2 (5 bases). This CDR3 spans 15 amino acids. The V end lost 2 bases, the J end lost 3 bases, and 14 bases lay between the germline ends. Looked up from germline, CDR1 is SGHRS and CDR2 is YFSETQ. CDR3 DNA sequence: TGCGCCAGCAGCTTCACGGAGCGGAAGAAAGAGACCCAGTACTTC. This sequence encodes CASSFTERKKETQYF.

This clonotype showed up many times. This chain connects TRBV29-1 to TRBJ1-2, with a possible D match to TRBD1 (5 bases). Trimming cost V 3 bases and J 4 bases, with 15 bases left between them. Germline loops: CDR1 SQVTM, CDR2 ANQGSEA. This CDR3 comprises 14 residues. The CDR3, as DNA: TGCAGCGTTGACCCCGGGACCCTCCTCTATGGCTACACCTTC. Protein sequence: CSVDPGTLLYGYTF.

A few counts support this clonotype. This chain joins TRBV3-1 and TRBJ2-3; possibly TRBD1 or TRBD2 for D (5 bases each). The CDR3 runs to 14 residues. The germline gives CDR1 LGHDT, CDR2 YNNKEL (reference sequence). The V end lost 4 bases, the J end lost 1 base, and 9 bases lay between the germline ends. CDR3 coding DNA: TGTGCCAGCAGCCCCAGGGACGGCACAGATACGCAGTATTTT. This codes for CASSPRDGTDTQYF.

The chain joins TRBV4-1 to TRBJ2-1; 13 nucleotides agree with TRBD2. With 1 base clipped from V and 3 bases from J, the junction kept 9 bases outside the gene matches. The germline V gene encodes CDR1 MGHRA and CDR2 YSYEKL. This CDR3 is 19 amino acids long. CDR3 loop: CASSQVETSGGPLYNEQFF. CDR3 sequence (DNA): TGCGCCAGCAGCCAAGTGGAGACTAGCGGGGGGCCCCTCTACAATGAGCAGTTCTTC.

This clonotype has ten or more counts. This rearrangement joins TRBV4-1 to TRBJ2-5; possible D gene TRBD2, 7 bases. The CDR3 consists of 17 residues. Per germline, CDR1 MGHRA and CDR2 YSYEKL. V lost 4 bases and J 0 bases, leaving 18 bases between the germline ends. The CDR3 reads CASSLGASGDYQETQYF. The CDR3 DNA reads TGCGCCAGCAGCCTGGGGGCTAGCGGAGACTACCAAGAGACCCAGTACTTC.

Many counts were recorded for this clonotype. The junction shows a germline mismatch at one end, possibly a read error. V is TRBV10-3 and J is TRBJ1-5; 9 nucleotides match TRBD1. Germline CDR1 and CDR2: ENHRY and SYGVKD. This CDR3 is built from 18 residues. The CDR3 loop is CAISESGQGIGSNQPQHF. The DNA for the CDR3 is TGTGCCATCAGCGAGTCCGGACAGGGGATCGGTAGCAATCAGCCCCAGCATTTT.

This sequence joins TRBV20-1 and TRBJ2-7, with TRBD2 matching over 10 bases. Looked up from germline, CDR1 is DFQATT and CDR2 is SNEGSKA (reference sequence). Unmatched junction bases numbered 7, after V lost 0 bases and J lost 2 bases. CDR3 size: 16 residues. The DNA of the CDR3 is TGCAGTGCTAGAGATCTTGGACTAGCGGACCCCTACGAGCAGTACTTC. It translates to CSARDLGLADPYEQYF.

CDR3 DNA sequence: TGTGCCTGGGCCGGGACAGACTACAATGAGCAGTTCTTC. Its translation is CAWAGTDYNEQFF. This chain joins TRBV30 and TRBJ2-1; 7 nucleotides line up with TRBD1. The CDR3 sequence is 13 residues long. Germline V lookup: CDR1 GTSNPN, CDR2 SVGIG (reference sequence). With V trimmed by 5 bases and J by 3 bases, 4 bases remained unmatched. The full variable domain, in which reference TRBV30 and TRBJ2-1 provide the parts outside the CDR3, is SQTIHQWPATLVQPVGSPLSLECTVEGTSNPNLYWYRQAAGRGLQLLFYSVGIGQISSEVPQNLSASRPQDRQFILSSKKLLLSDSGFYLCAWAGTDYNEQFFGPGTRLTVL.

Only a few counts were recorded for this clonotype. The V gene is TRBV20-1, the J gene TRBJ2-1; D is possibly TRBD2 (5 bases). With 4 bases removed from V and 0 bases from J, the gap between germline ends came to 25 bases. The germline V gene has CDR1 DFQATT and CDR2 SNEGSKA (reference sequence). This CDR3 region has 19 residues. This CDR3 is CSATKLGPHLGSSYNEQFF. DNA of the CDR3: TGCAGTGCTACGAAACTGGGCCCCCATTTGGGGAGCTCCTACAATGAGCAGTTCTTC.

This clonotype occurred a few times. The genes are TRBV27 and TRBJ1-5, with D uncertain. Germline V lookup: CDR1 MNHEY, CDR2 SMNVEV (reference sequence). The CDR3 is 15 residues long. V dropped 3 bases and J dropped 1 base, with 10 bases sitting between them. DNA of the CDR3: TGTGCCAGCAGTTTCGCAGGACTGAGCAATCAGCCCCAGCATTTT. Its translation is CASSFAGLSNQPQHF.

This clonotype was seen a few times. The chain couples TRBV25-1 to TRBJ1-2; D gene unclear. This CDR3 is built from 15 residues. Germline loops: CDR1 MGHDK, CDR2 SYGVNS. Trimming left V 1 base short and J 2 bases short, with 11 bases between. This CDR3 reads CASSESPELNYGYTF. The CDR3 region has the DNA TGTGCCAGCAGTGAATCCCCTGAGCTGAACTATGGCTACACCTTC.

This clonotype was observed a few times. This chain connects TRBV7-9 to TRBJ2-7, with 7 nucleotides matching TRBD1. The V segment lost 4 bases and the J segment 2 bases; nucleotides outside the gene matches: 11. CDR3 length equals 16 residues. The germline CDR1 and CDR2 sequences are SEHNR and FQNEAQ (reference sequence). CDR3: CASSSSRGGPTYEQYF. For the CDR3, the DNA is TGTGCCAGCAGCTCATCCCGAGGGGGCCCTACCTACGAGCAGTACTTC.

This clonotype has more than one count but fewer than ten. V gene TRBV9 combines with J gene TRBJ2-1, with D unclear. The CDR3 runs to 14 residues. V gave up 3 bases and J gave up 6 bases, with 13 bases separating them. CDR1 and CDR2 (germline): SGDLS, YYNGEE. The CDR3 DNA follows: TGTGCCAGCAGCGCTCCTTCAGGTGCCAATGAGCAGTTCTTC. Its protein is CASSAPSGANEQFF.

The gene calls are TRBV29-1 and TRBJ1-1; D not resolved. The V gene lost 4 bases and the J gene lost 6 bases, with 6 bases spanning the gap. CDR1 SQVTM and CDR2 ANQGSEA come from the germline V gene. The CDR3 sequence is 10 residues long. The CDR3 DNA reads TGCAGCGTTGCCGAAGCTGAAGCTTTCTTT. This translates into CSVAEAEAFF.

The chain has TRBV6-5 and TRBJ2-1; D remains ambiguous. Trimming left V 0 bases short and J 4 bases short, with 10 bases between. Germline CDR1 reads MNHEY; CDR2 reads SVGAGI. The CDR3 is 15 amino acids. CDR3 nucleotide sequence: TGTGCCAGCAGTTACTCGAAGATACCATACAATGAGCAGTTCTTC. It codes for CASSYSKIPYNEQFF.

A few counts support this clonotype. J is TRBJ2-5 and V is TRBV6-5; the D call may be TRBD1 or TRBD2 (5 bases each). Deletions cut 1 base from V and 1 base from J, with 10 bases between. Germline V lookup: CDR1 MNHEY, CDR2 SVGAGI. The CDR3 is 15 residues long. In nucleotides, the CDR3 is TGTGCCAGCAGTTACTGGGGGACGGCCCAAGAGACCCAGTACTTC. Its translation: CASSYWGTAQETQYF.

This clonotype has at least ten counts. V usage is TRBV12-3 or TRBV12-4 and J usage is TRBJ2-1; 13 bases line up with TRBD2. With V trimmed by 5 bases and J by 4 bases, 14 bases remained unmatched. The CDR3 sequence is 19 residues long. The CDR3 DNA reads TGTGCCAGCAGTACGACTAGCCCGACTAGCGGGAGGAGGTACAATGAGCAGTTCTTC. This gives the protein CASSTTSPTSGRRYNEQFF.

The J gene is TRBJ1-2, the V gene TRBV30; D gene uncertain. V was cut by 0 bases and J by 2 bases, with 13 bases left in between. CDR1 GTSNPN and CDR2 SVGIG come from the germline V gene (reference sequence). The CDR3 is made up of 15 amino acids. In nucleotides, the CDR3 is TGTGCCTGGAGTGTCCCCCTCGACACGAACTATGGCTACACCTTC. This sequence encodes CAWSVPLDTNYGYTF. The full variable domain, rest sourced from reference TRBV30 and TRBJ1-2, is SQTIHQWPATLVQPVGSPLSLECTVEGTSNPNLYWYRQAAGRGLQLLFYSVGIGQISSEVPQNLSASRPQDRQFILSSKKLLLSDSGFYLCAWSVPLDTNYGYTFGSGTRLTVV.

This clonotype was seen many times. The chain employs TRBV5-4 and TRBJ2-5; 9 bases match TRBD2. CDR3 size: 15 residues. Germline V gene data show CDR1 as SGHNT and CDR2 as YYREEE (reference sequence). The J segment lost 0 bases and the V segment lost 2 bases, leaving 2 bases of the junction unmatched. DNA of the CDR3: TGTGCCAGCAGCTTTCTAGCGGGAAACCAAGAGACCCAGTACTTC. This translates into CASSFLAGNQETQYF.

This sequence joins TRBV30 and TRBJ2-7; no reliable D call. Germline V gene lookup returns CDR1 GTSNPN and CDR2 SVGIG (reference sequence). This CDR3 is built from 12 residues. V lost 1 base to trimming and J lost 1 base, with 5 bases between them. Here the CDR3 reads CAWSGISYEQYF. CDR3 in DNA: TGTGCCTGGAGTGGCATTTCCTACGAGCAGTACTTC.